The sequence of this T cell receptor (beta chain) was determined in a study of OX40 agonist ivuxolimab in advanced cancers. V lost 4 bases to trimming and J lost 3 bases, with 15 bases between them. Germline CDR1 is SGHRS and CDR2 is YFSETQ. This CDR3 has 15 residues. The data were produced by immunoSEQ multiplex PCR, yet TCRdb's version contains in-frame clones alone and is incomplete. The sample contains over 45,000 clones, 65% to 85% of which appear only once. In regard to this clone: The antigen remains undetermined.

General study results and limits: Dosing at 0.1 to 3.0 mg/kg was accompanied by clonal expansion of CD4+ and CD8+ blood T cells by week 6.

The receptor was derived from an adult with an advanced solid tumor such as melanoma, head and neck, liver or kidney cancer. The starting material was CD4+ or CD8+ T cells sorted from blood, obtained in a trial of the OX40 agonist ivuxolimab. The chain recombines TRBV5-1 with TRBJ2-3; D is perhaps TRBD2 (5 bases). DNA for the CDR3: TGCGCCAGCAGCGTTTCGGTGGGAGTGACAGATACGCAGTATTTT. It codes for CASSVSVGVTDTQYF.